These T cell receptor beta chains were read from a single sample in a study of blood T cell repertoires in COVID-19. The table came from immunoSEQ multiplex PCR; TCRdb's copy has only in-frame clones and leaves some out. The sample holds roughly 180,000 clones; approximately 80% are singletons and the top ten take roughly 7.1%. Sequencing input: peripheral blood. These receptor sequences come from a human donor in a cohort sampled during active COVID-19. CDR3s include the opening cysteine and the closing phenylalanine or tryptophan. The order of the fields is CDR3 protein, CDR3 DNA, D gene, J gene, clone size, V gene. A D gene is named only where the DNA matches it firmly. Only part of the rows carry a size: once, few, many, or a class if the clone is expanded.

CDR3 protein: CASSIDLASRAGELFF; CDR3 DNA: TGTGCCAGTAGTATAGATCTAGCCAGCCGGGCCGGGGAGCTGTTTTTT; D gene: NA; J gene: TRBJ2-2; clone size: NA; V gene: TRBV19
CDR3 protein: CASSPATVDRDYGYTF; CDR3 DNA: TGTGCCAGCAGCCCGGCTACGGTGGACAGGGACTATGGCTACACCTTC; D gene: TRBD1; J gene: TRBJ1-2; clone size: NA; V gene: TRBV4-2
CDR3 protein: CASSINRGRINTQYF; CDR3 DNA: TGTGCCAGTAGTATTAATCGGGGTCGGATCAATACGCAGTATTTT; D gene: NA; J gene: TRBJ2-3; clone size: NA; V gene: TRBV19
CDR3 protein: CASSLAGGPSYEQYF; CDR3 DNA: TGCGCCAGCAGCTTGGCGGGTGGCCCCTCCTACGAGCAGTACTTC; D gene: NA; J gene: TRBJ2-7; clone size: NA; V gene: TRBV5-1
CDR3 protein: CASSGSGGPSEQYF; CDR3 DNA: TGCGCCAGCAGCGGTAGCGGGGGCCCTAGCGAGCAGTACTTC; D gene: TRBD2; J gene: TRBJ2-7; clone size: NA; V gene: TRBV10-1
CDR3 protein: CASSSGAASNQPQHF; CDR3 DNA: TGTGCCAGCAGTTCAGGGGCAGCAAGCAATCAGCCCCAGCATTTT; D gene: NA; J gene: TRBJ1-5; clone size: NA; V gene: TRBV7-2
CDR3 protein: CASSPRGDINQPQHF; CDR3 DNA: TGTGCCAGCAGCCCGCGGGGGGACATAAATCAGCCCCAGCATTTT; D gene: NA; J gene: TRBJ1-5; clone size: NA; V gene: TRBV7-9
CDR3 protein: CATSWGQGTNSPLHF; CDR3 DNA: TGTGCCACCAGCTGGGGACAGGGTACTAATTCACCCCTCCACTTT; D gene: TRBD1; J gene: TRBJ1-6; clone size: NA; V gene: TRBV15
CDR3 protein: CASSYSSGGGTQYF; CDR3 DNA: TGTGCCAGCAGTTACTCCTCGGGGGGCGGGACCCAGTACTTC; D gene: NA; J gene: TRBJ2-5; clone size: NA; V gene: TRBV6-5
CDR3 protein: CAWGPGHRNTEAFF; CDR3 DNA: TGTGCCTGGGGACCCGGACACCGGAACACTGAAGCTTTCTTT; D gene: NA; J gene: TRBJ1-1; clone size: NA; V gene: TRBV30
CDR3 protein: CASSFGRGEQYF; CDR3 DNA: TGTGCCAGCAGCTTCGGCAGGGGCGAGCAGTACTTC; D gene: NA; J gene: TRBJ2-7; clone size: NA; V gene: TRBV5-6
CDR3 protein: CASSSPTSGGREQYF; CDR3 DNA: TGTGCCAGCAGCAGCCCGACTAGCGGGGGGCGCGAGCAGTACTTC; D gene: TRBD2; J gene: TRBJ2-7; clone size: NA; V gene: TRBV5-4
CDR3 protein: CASSPDGRTFNQPQHF; CDR3 DNA: TGCGCCAGCAGCCCTGATGGGCGAACCTTTAATCAGCCCCAGCATTTT; D gene: NA; J gene: TRBJ1-5; clone size: NA; V gene: TRBV5-1
CDR3 protein: CASSTTSGTGGNGELFF; CDR3 DNA: TGTGCCAGCAGCACAACCTCCGGGACAGGGGGTAACGGGGAGCTGTTTTTT; D gene: TRBD1; J gene: TRBJ2-2; clone size: NA; V gene: TRBV9
CDR3 protein: CASSLLDRIEKLFF; CDR3 DNA: TGTGCCAGCAGCTTACTAGACAGGATTGAAAAACTGTTTTTT; D gene: NA; J gene: TRBJ1-4; clone size: NA; V gene: TRBV7-8
CDR3 protein: CASSPGEGGRLYYGYTF; CDR3 DNA: TGTGCCAGCAGCCCAGGGGAGGGCGGTAGACTCTACTATGGCTACACCTTC; D gene: NA; J gene: TRBJ1-2; clone size: few; V gene: TRBV7-8
CDR3 protein: CASSQYQNSGANVLTF; CDR3 DNA: TGTGCCAGCAGCCAATATCAGAACTCTGGGGCCAACGTCCTGACTTTC; D gene: NA; J gene: TRBJ2-6; clone size: NA; V gene: TRBV14
CDR3 protein: CASSQDPNSPLHF; CDR3 DNA: TGTGCCAGCAGCCAAGATCCGAATTCACCCCTCCACTTT; D gene: NA; J gene: TRBJ1-6; clone size: NA; V gene: TRBV4-2
CDR3 protein: CASSHNKGQGGFGEQYF; CDR3 DNA: TGTGCCAGCAGCCATAACAAGGGACAGGGGGGTTTTGGCGAGCAGTACTTC; D gene: TRBD1; J gene: TRBJ2-7; clone size: NA; V gene: TRBV7-9
CDR3 protein: CASSYQGGYTF; CDR3 DNA: TGTGCCAGTAGTTACCAGGGTGGCTACACCTTC; D gene: NA; J gene: TRBJ1-2; clone size: few; V gene: TRBV19
CDR3 protein: CASSLSVDSGTAGAYEQYF; CDR3 DNA: TGTGCCAGCAGCTTGTCTGTGGATTCCGGGACAGCGGGAGCCTACGAGCAGTACTTC; D gene: NA; J gene: TRBJ2-7; clone size: once; V gene: TRBV7-9
CDR3 protein: CATSDLDMKNTEAFF; CDR3 DNA: TGTGCCACCAGTGATCTCGACATGAAGAACACTGAAGCTTTCTTT; D gene: NA; J gene: TRBJ1-1; clone size: NA; V gene: TRBV24-1